This passage covers 11 T cell receptor beta chains from one sample sequenced in a study of glioma-infiltrating T cells. TCR alpha and beta CDR3 regions were amplified from RNA using iRepertoire nested multiplex PCR. TCRdb reprocessed the multiplex PCR reads via MiXCR and lists one record per CDR3 protein. The sample lists roughly 190,000 distinct CDR3 sequences, about 31% seen once, with just over 20% in the top ten. The sequencing input was glioma tissue, nonneoplastic brain tissue, or PBMCs (not recorded which). These receptors originate from a human donor with low-grade glioma or glioblastoma, undergoing nonglioma brain surgery, or in good health (not recorded which).

This clonotype showed up many times. The rearrangement links TRBV5-1 to TRBJ2-5; TRBD1 is a possible D gene (5 bases). Germline CDR1 is SGHRS and CDR2 is YFSETQ. V was pared by 5 bases and J by 1 base, with 9 bases between. There are 13 residues in the CDR3. The DNA of the CDR3 is TGCGCCAGCAGACAGCAGGGCCAAGAGACCCAGTACTTC. Protein sequence: CASRQQGQETQYF.

The sample holds a few counts of this clonotype. The rearrangement uses TRBV7-9 and TRBJ2-2, with D possibly being TRBD2 (5 bases). The CDR3 is 14 residues long. V was trimmed by 4 bases and J by 5 bases, leaving 11 bases between them. The germline gives CDR1 SEHNR, CDR2 FQNEAQ (reference sequence). The CDR3 reads CASSSTRGTGELFF. CDR3 nucleotide sequence: TGTGCCAGCAGCTCTACCCGCGGGACCGGGGAGCTGTTTTTT.

This clonotype was seen at least ten times. The V gene is TRBV3-1, the J gene TRBJ2-7; 8 bases line up with TRBD1. V lost 6 bases to trimming and J lost 12 bases; unmatched junction nucleotides: 7. Germline V gene sequence: CDR1 LGHDT, CDR2 YNNKEL (reference sequence). This CDR3 spans 11 amino acids. The CDR3 sequence: CASSGQGAMYF. The CDR3 DNA is TGTGCCAGCAGTGGACAGGGAGCAATGTACTTC.

CDR3 sequence reads: CASSRTGTIALNTEAFF. The CDR3 coding sequence is TGTGCCAGCAGTAGGACAGGAACCATAGCCTTGAACACTGAAGCTTTCTTT. The chain has TRBV6-5 and TRBJ1-1; 7 bases map to TRBD1. Germline V CDR1 and CDR2: MNHEY, SVGAGI. There are 17 residues in the CDR3. V trimming: 5 bases; J trimming: 0 bases; junction bases outside the gene matches: 12.

Ten or more counts support this clonotype. The chain employs TRBV27 and TRBJ1-2; unclear D gene. The CDR3 sequence is 14 residues long. The germline V and J ends were trimmed by 5 bases and 8 bases, with 18 bases remaining between them. In germline, CDR1 is MNHEY, CDR2 SMNVEV (reference sequence). This CDR3 is CASSLARLGYGYTF. The CDR3 DNA is TGTGCCAGCAGTCTAGCCAGGCTCGGGTACGGCTACACCTTC.

Regarding this clonotype: A much larger clone is a single base away; this may be a read error. The chain recombines TRBV10-3 with TRBJ1-1; D might be TRBD1 (5 bases). CDR1 is ENHRY and CDR2 is SYGVKD in the germline V gene. V dropped 7 bases and J dropped 1 base, with 10 bases sitting between them. The CDR3 runs to 13 residues. CDR3 DNA sequence: TGTGCCATCATTGGGGGTCGGAACACTGAAGCTTTCTTT. Protein: CAIIGGRNTEAFF.

Concerning this clonotype: One end of the junction varies from germline; a read error may be responsible. The chain has TRBV6-2 or TRBV6-3 and TRBJ1-1; D is unclear. The CDR3 length is 13 residues. CDR1 and CDR2 (germline): MNHEY, SVGEGT. In DNA, the CDR3 is TGTGCCCGCAGTGCCGAGGGTTATACTGAAGCTTTCTTT. Translated, it gives CARSAEGYTEAFF.

The chain carries TRBV20-1 and TRBJ2-5, with 9 bases lining up with TRBD2. This CDR3 is 13 amino acids long. Per the germline V gene, CDR1 is DFQATT and CDR2 is SNEGSKA (reference sequence). CDR3 coding DNA: TGCAATGAGGTGACTAGCGGCAACAATGAGCAGTACTTC. This encodes CNEVTSGNNEQYF.

This clonotype was seen at least ten times. This chain joins TRBV5-1 and TRBJ1-5; no reliable D call. CDR3 length: 13 residues. Trimming shortened V by 0 bases and J by 4 bases, and 5 bases separated the two germline ends. The germline V gene has CDR1 SGHRS and CDR2 YFSETQ. The DNA for the CDR3 is TGCGCCAGCAGCTTGGACCTAAATCAGCCCCAGCATTTT. It codes for CASSLDLNQPQHF. The entire variable domain, with the rest obtained from reference TRBV5-1 and TRBJ1-5, is as follows: KAGVTQTPRYLIKTRGQQVTLSCSPISGHRSVSWYQQTPGQGLQFLFEYFSETQRNKGNFPGRFSGRQFSNSRSEMNVSTLELGDSALYLCASSLDLNQPQHFGDGTRLSIL.

V gene TRBV19 combines with J gene TRBJ2-5, with D tentatively TRBD2 (6 bases). This CDR3 is built from 12 residues. Germline loops: CDR1 LNHDA, CDR2 SQIVND (reference sequence). The germline V and J ends were trimmed by 8 bases and 6 bases, with 13 bases remaining between them. This CDR3 reads CASSTSGQTQYF. CDR3 bases: TGTGCCAGTTCGACTAGTGGACAGACCCAGTACTTC. Full variable domain (missing parts from reference TRBV19 and TRBJ2-5): DGGITQSPKYLFRKEGQNVTLSCEQNLNHDAMYWYRQDPGQGLRLIYYSQIVNDFQKGDIAEGYSVSREKKESFPLTVTSAQKNPTAFYLCASSTSGQTQYFGPGTRLLVL.

The chain carries TRBV6-5 and TRBJ2-1; 12 positions match TRBD2. V shed 5 bases, J shed 9 bases, and the junction held 8 bases outside the gene matches. The CDR3 loop spans 15 amino acids. Germline V gene data show CDR1 as MNHEY and CDR2 as SVGAGI. CDR3 sequence (DNA): TGTGCCAGCAGTGCCCGTCTAGCGGGAGGGGGTGAGCAGTTCTTC. Translation gives CASSARLAGGGEQFF.